One sample yielded the 17 T cell receptor beta chains listed below, sequenced in a study of blood T cells in healthy people across ages. A J-beta primer mix and a sample-barcoded 5' primer were used in a second PCR of roughly 6 to 11 cycles. In TCRdb, the 5' RACE reads were re-called with MiXCR into one record per CDR3 protein. The data hold about 1.5 million distinct CDR3 sequences, with about 42% observed a single time. Sequenced input: blood. These receptors were taken from a woman aged 18 to 35 in good health.

This rearrangement joins TRBV29-1 to TRBJ2-1, with a tentative D call TRBD2 (5 bases). This CDR3 is built from 13 residues. Trimming took off 4 bases at V and 5 bases at J, with 12 bases between the two ends. CDR1 is SQVTM and CDR2 is ANQGSEA in the germline V gene. The CDR3 DNA reads TGCAGCGTTGGTTGGGCTAGCCACAATGAGCAGTTCTTC. Protein product: CSVGWASHNEQFF.

This clonotype was found a few times. The chain couples TRBV2 to TRBJ1-1, with D uncertain. V was clipped by 3 bases and J by 4 bases, with 9 bases between them. From germline, CDR1 is SNHLY and CDR2 FYNNEI. This CDR3 has 13 amino acids. For the CDR3, the DNA is TGTGCCAGCAGTGATCTCCCAGGCACTGAAGCTTTCTTT. This encodes CASSDLPGTEAFF.

The rearrangement joins TRBV4-1 to TRBJ1-2, with TRBD1 as a possible D gene (5 bases). Germline V CDR1 and CDR2: MGHRA, YSYEKL. The CDR3 contains 16 residues. The germline V and J ends were trimmed by 2 bases and 4 bases, with 17 bases remaining between them. The CDR3, as DNA: TGCGCCAGCAGCCAACGCCATGGGAACAGGTTCTATGGCTACACCTTC. Translation: CASSQRHGNRFYGYTF.

The genes are TRBV7-2 and TRBJ1-2; 9 nucleotides match TRBD1. V lost 4 bases and J lost 7; bases outside the gene matches: 10. Germline loops: CDR1 SGHTA, CDR2 FQGNSA. This CDR3 has 15 amino acids. The CDR3 spells CASSWGTGSNLGYTF. CDR3 coding DNA: TGTGCCAGCAGCTGGGGGACAGGGTCGAACCTTGGCTACACCTTC.

Comment on this clonotype: A junction boundary mismatches the germline segment, possibly from a read error. V and J are TRBV5-1 and TRBJ2-1, with a weak D call TRBD2 (5 bases). Looked up from germline, CDR1 is SGHRS and CDR2 is YFSETQ. The CDR3 runs 15 residues. CDR3 nucleotides: TGCGCCAGCAACTTGGACGGGAACAACTACAATGAGCAGTTCTTC. This translates into CASNLDGNNYNEQFF.

This chain joins TRBV7-2 and TRBJ1-1, with D hard to call. This CDR3 has 14 residues. Germline CDR1 reads SGHTA; CDR2 reads FQGNSA. V gave up 1 base and J gave up 3 bases, with 9 bases separating them. The CDR3 is CASSLDPIYTEAFF. The CDR3 DNA is TGTGCCAGCAGCTTAGACCCCATTTACACTGAAGCTTTCTTT. The complete variable domain, with remaining parts taken from reference TRBV7-2 and TRBJ1-1, reads GAGVSQSPSNKVTEKGKDVELRCDPISGHTALYWYRQSLGQGLEFLIYFQGNSAPDKSGLPSDRFSAERTGGSVSTLTIQRTQQEDSAVYLCASSLDPIYTEAFFGQGTRLTVV.

This clonotype was seen a handful of times. The chain is built from TRBV11-1 and TRBJ2-1; D not certain. This CDR3 is 15 amino acids long. Trimming took 1 base from V and 6 from J, leaving 13 bases between them. The V gene's germline CDR1 is SGHAT and CDR2 FQDESV (reference sequence). Here the CDR3 reads CASSLVVGPTNEQFF. CDR3 bases: TGTGCCAGCAGCTTAGTTGTGGGCCCGACCAATGAGCAGTTCTTC.

The rearrangement uses TRBV7-2 and TRBJ2-3; TRBD2 matches 13 bases. The junction had 7 bases not matched to a gene; V was cut back by 2 bases and J by 5 bases. Germline V lookup: CDR1 SGHTA, CDR2 FQGNSA. The CDR3 is 17 residues long. The CDR3 reads CASSLLTSGRAGDTQYF. The DNA of the CDR3 is TGTGCCAGCAGCTTACTTACTAGCGGGAGGGCTGGAGATACGCAGTATTTT.

The V gene is TRBV29-1, the J gene TRBJ1-2, with D maybe TRBD1 (5 bases). The V end lost 2 bases, the J end lost 3 bases, and 13 bases lay between the germline ends. The germline V gene has CDR1 SQVTM and CDR2 ANQGSEA. The CDR3 sequence is 14 residues long. CDR3 in DNA: TGCAGCGTTGAACAAACGGGGGTCGACTATGGCTACACCTTC. It translates to CSVEQTGVDYGYTF.

J is TRBJ1-3 and V is TRBV9, with D possibly being TRBD1 (6 bases). The CDR3 sequence is 14 residues long. Germline V lookup: CDR1 SGDLS, CDR2 YYNGEE. V dropped 3 bases and J dropped 4 bases, with 11 bases sitting between them. The CDR3, as DNA: TGTGCCAGCAGCGCACAGGGTCCAGGAAACACCATATATTTT. The encoded protein is CASSAQGPGNTIYF.

The chain combines TRBV12-3 or TRBV12-4 with TRBJ2-7; 7 bases are a match to TRBD2. This CDR3 has 14 residues. The V segment lost 4 bases and the J segment 2 bases; nucleotides outside the gene matches: 5. CDR3 protein: CASSSGLDPYEQYF. CDR3 coding DNA: TGTGCCAGCAGTTCCGGACTAGATCCCTACGAGCAGTACTTC.

This clonotype was counted between two and nine times. The chain joins TRBV29-1 to TRBJ2-5; 9 nucleotides align to TRBD1. Judging by the DNA end, TRBJ2-7 fits better; the J call may be wrong. The CDR3 is made up of 14 amino acids. Germline CDR1 is SQVTM and CDR2 is ANQGSEA. The CDR3 DNA follows: TGCAGCGTTGAGACGCTAGGGACAGGGTACGAGCAGTACTTC. This codes for CSVETLGTGYEQYF.

In its sample, this clonotype was seen once. Sequence at one end of the junction differs from germline and may be a read error. The V gene is TRBV27, the J gene TRBJ2-7; D gene unclear. This CDR3 is 14 amino acids long. Germline V CDR1 and CDR2: MNHEY, SMNVEV (reference sequence). The CDR3 sequence is CASSPNVLGYERYF. DNA for the CDR3: TGTGCCAGCAGTCCCAACGTCTTGGGATACGAGCGGTACTTC.

The chain joins TRBV10-3 to TRBJ2-7; D is uncertain. V was pared by 2 bases and J by 6 bases, with 8 bases between. The CDR3 is made up of 12 amino acids. Germline CDR1 ENHRY, CDR2 SYGVKD. The CDR3 is CAISERSVEQYF. The CDR3, as DNA: TGTGCCATCAGTGAGCGGTCGGTCGAGCAGTACTTC.

The V call is TRBV24-1, the J call TRBJ2-3; no clear D gene. The germline V gene encodes CDR1 KGHDR and CDR2 SFDVKD. V gave up 0 bases and J gave up 4 bases, with 4 bases separating them. The length of the CDR3 is 13 residues. CDR3 sequence reads: CATSDLNADTQYF. CDR3 coding DNA: TGTGCCACCAGTGATTTGAACGCAGATACGCAGTATTTT.

The rearrangement links TRBV3-1 to TRBJ1-1, with D perhaps TRBD1 (5 bases). CDR3 length: 17 residues. Trimming shortened V by 1 base and J by 4 bases, and 19 bases separated the two germline ends. The germline CDR1 and CDR2 sequences are LGHDT and YNNKEL (reference sequence). CDR3 loop: CASSQADRSGTGTEAFF. CDR3 coding DNA: TGTGCCAGCAGCCAAGCTGACCGATCCGGGACTGGCACTGAAGCTTTCTTT.

J is TRBJ1-3 and V is TRBV4-1, with 12 bases lining up with TRBD1. The CDR3 is 16 residues long. The ends lost 1 base at V and 7 bases at J; junction bases unmatched: 5. The germline gives CDR1 MGHRA, CDR2 YSYEKL. CDR3 protein: CASSQGSGQGANTIYF. The CDR3, as DNA: TGCGCCAGCAGCCAAGGATCGGGACAGGGGGCGAACACCATATATTTT.